The T cell receptor beta chain under discussion was sequenced for a study of glioma-infiltrating T cells after dendritic cell vaccination. J gave up 6 bases and V 5 bases, and 4 bases lay outside the gene matches. This CDR3 spans 12 amino acids. Per the germline V gene, CDR1 is SEHNR and CDR2 is FQNEAQ (reference sequence). Input was 1.5 to 2.5 ug genomic DNA, or all available if less. TCRdb's copy holds only in-frame clones and misses some; the assay was immunoSEQ multiplex PCR. The sample contains about 92,000 clones, approximately 84% of which appear only once. Here the sequenced sample was blood, taken before dendritic cell vaccination. This TCR was sampled from a human donor with glioblastoma. V is TRBV7-9 and J is TRBJ2-7, with TRBD1 matching 7 bases. CDR3: CASSTTGFEQYF. The CDR3 DNA reads as TGTGCCAGCAGCACGACAGGGTTCGAGCAGTACTTC.